The TCR beta chain under discussion was sequenced for a study of identical twins. TCRdb passed the 5' RACE reads through MiXCR, listing each CDR3 protein once. The data contain about 520,000 distinct CDR3 sequences, about 20% of them singletons. Per germline, CDR1 MNHEY and CDR2 SMNVEV (reference sequence). Between the trimmed V and J ends, which lost 6 bases and 1 base, there was a span of 9 bases. This CDR3 spans 13 amino acids. These data were likewise used in another study, on T cells expressing NK-cell markers. That report adds: Six donors had dominant NKG2C+ clonotypes that comprised roughly 1.0-7.5% of their CD8+ T cells.

The sample comprised CD4+ T cells sorted from blood. This TCR was recovered from a woman under 30 in good health. V and J are TRBV27 and TRBJ2-5; a weak D match, TRBD2 (5 bases). The CDR3 DNA reads TGTGCCAGCAGCCAGCGGAGCCAAGAGACCCAGTACTTC. This codes for CASSQRSQETQYF.